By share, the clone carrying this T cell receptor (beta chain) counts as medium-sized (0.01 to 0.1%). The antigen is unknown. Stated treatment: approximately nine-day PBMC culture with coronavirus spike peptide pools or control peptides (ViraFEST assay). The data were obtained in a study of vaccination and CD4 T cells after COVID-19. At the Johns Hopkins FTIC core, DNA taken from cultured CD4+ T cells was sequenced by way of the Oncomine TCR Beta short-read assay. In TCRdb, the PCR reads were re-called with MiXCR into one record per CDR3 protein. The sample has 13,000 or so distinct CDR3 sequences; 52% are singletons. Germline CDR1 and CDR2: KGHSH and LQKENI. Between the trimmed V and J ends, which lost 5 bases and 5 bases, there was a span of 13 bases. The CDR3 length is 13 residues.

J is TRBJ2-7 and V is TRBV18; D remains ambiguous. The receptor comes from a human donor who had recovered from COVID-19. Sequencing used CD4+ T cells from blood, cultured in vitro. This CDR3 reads CASSVQYRHEQYF. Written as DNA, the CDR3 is TGTGCCAGCTCAGTACAGTACCGGCACGAGCAGTACTTC.